This T cell receptor (beta chain) was profiled in a study of cytomegalovirus exposure and HLA in healthy donors. PCR involved 60 Vbeta and 13 Jbeta primers. Sequenced by immunoSEQ multiplex PCR; TCRdb stores in-frame clones only, minus some. The table records about 97,000 clones, roughly 60% of them present only once. This CDR3 region has 14 residues. V is TRBV21-1 and J is TRBJ2-5; the table's TRBD2 call for D was not verified on the DNA. TRBV21-1 is classified as a pseudogene. Source material: PBMCs. This TCR came from a human donor in good health. CDR3: CASSKEADQETQYF. The CDR3 region has the DNA TGTGCCAGCAGCAAAGAAGCCGATCAAGAGACCCAGTACTTC.